The 32 T cell receptor beta chains below were found in one sample sequenced in a study of T cells in localized non-small cell lung cancer. The method was immunoSEQ multiplex PCR; TCRdb's version includes in-frame clones alone and lacks a portion of them. In the table there are roughly 48,000 clones, around three quarters of which are singletons. This specimen consisted of PBMCs, obtained before any cancer treatment. The origin of the receptors is a woman aged 35 to 70 with stage II lung adenocarcinoma.

J is TRBJ1-1 and V is TRBV19; D unclear. This CDR3 is 13 amino acids long. From germline, CDR1 is LNHDA and CDR2 SQIVND (reference sequence). Trimming left V 10 bases short and J 8 bases short, with 20 bases between. CDR3 in DNA: TGTGCCACTAGAGACGTCGGGGATGCCGAAGCTTTCTTT. Residues: CATRDVGDAEAFF.

This chain uses TRBV6-4 with TRBJ2-7, with a possible D match to TRBD2 (5 bases). The CDR3 is made up of 10 amino acids. Germline CDR1 MRHNA, CDR2 SNTAGT. Trimming stripped 6 bases from V and 6 bases from J, with 6 bases between. The CDR3 bases are TGTGCCAGCAGGAGCGGCGAGCAGTACTTC. Protein product: CASRSGEQYF.

The gene calls are TRBV28 and TRBJ1-2; possibly TRBD1 for D (5 bases). The CDR3 has 13 amino acids. V lost 10 bases and J lost 8, with 20 bases in between. The germline gives CDR1 MDHEN, CDR2 SYDVKM. CDR3 in amino acids: CATLRGPTRGYTF. CDR3 coding DNA: TGTGCCACCCTGAGGGGTCCTACAAGAGGCTACACCTTC.

The chain is built from TRBV20-1 and TRBJ1-1; D is perhaps TRBD1 (6 bases). This CDR3 has 11 amino acids. With 2 bases removed from V and 8 bases from J, the gap between germline ends came to 9 bases. The germline V gene encodes CDR1 DFQATT and CDR2 SNEGSKA (reference sequence). CDR3 amino acids: CSARTDSEAFF. Here the CDR3 DNA reads TGCAGTGCTAGAACGGACAGCGAAGCTTTCTTT.

The chain couples TRBV19 to TRBJ2-5; 7 bases match TRBD2. V was clipped by 3 bases and J by 5 bases; unmatched bases: 3. CDR3 length: 13 amino acids. Germline CDR1 LNHDA, CDR2 SQIVND (reference sequence). In nucleotides, the CDR3 is TGTGCCAGTAGTATTGGGGGAGGGGAGACCCAGTACTTC. This codes for CASSIGGGETQYF.

This clone was detected only a few times. V gene TRBV19 combines with J gene TRBJ1-6; D remains unclear. In germline, CDR1 is LNHDA, CDR2 SQIVND (reference sequence). The V end lost 6 bases, the J end lost 8 bases, and 8 bases lay between the germline ends. This CDR3 contains 12 residues. This CDR3 is CASRYRDSPLHF. CDR3 coding DNA: TGTGCCAGTAGATACCGGGATTCACCCCTCCACTTT.

The chain links TRBV29-1 to TRBJ2-7, with D possibly TRBD1 on 6 matching bases. Germline lookup yields CDR1 SQVTM and CDR2 ANQGSEA. The V end was cut by 0 bases, the J end by 6 bases, with 12 bases between. The CDR3 has 13 amino acids. CDR3 sequence: CSVEDRQGFEQYF. CDR3 DNA: TGCAGCGTTGAAGATAGGCAGGGGTTCGAGCAGTACTTC.

The V gene is TRBV11-2, the J gene TRBJ2-5; D is perhaps TRBD1 (5 bases). CDR3 length: 13 residues. The germline V gene has CDR1 SGHAT and CDR2 FQNNGV. V lost 3 bases and J 4 bases, leaving 9 bases between the germline ends. The DNA of the CDR3 is TGTGCCAGCAGCTTTAGAAGGGGAGAGACCCAGTACTTC. Its protein product is CASSFRRGETQYF.

This clone was seen once. This chain links TRBV28 with TRBJ1-5; maybe TRBD1 (6 bases). This CDR3 region has 12 residues. V was shortened by 2 bases and J by 10 bases, with 9 bases between the two germline ends. From germline, CDR1 is MDHEN and CDR2 SYDVKM. The CDR3 DNA reads TGTGCCAGCAGTTTACTACAGGGCCCCCAGCATTTT. It encodes CASSLLQGPQHF.

The gene calls are TRBV10-2 and TRBJ2-7; D gene uncertain. The germline V gene encodes CDR1 WSHSY and CDR2 SAAADI. Between the trimmed V and J ends, which lost 2 bases and 3 bases, there was a span of 17 bases. This CDR3 comprises 16 residues. CDR3 region: CASSEAKPVNLYEQYF. The CDR3 region has the DNA TGCGCCAGCAGTGAGGCGAAGCCAGTCAACCTCTACGAGCAGTACTTC.

This clone is a singleton in its sample. This chain connects TRBV5-6 to TRBJ1-2, with D unresolved. The V end was cut by 3 bases, the J end by 7 bases, with 13 bases between. Germline CDR1 SGHDT, CDR2 YYEEEE. The CDR3 runs to 13 residues. The CDR3 region is CASSSAEGFGYTF. For the CDR3, the DNA is TGTGCCAGCAGCTCCGCGGAGGGCTTTGGCTACACCTTC.

The chain is built from TRBV6-6 and TRBJ1-2, with a possible D match to TRBD1 (5 bases). CDR1 is MNHNY, CDR2 SVGAGI, per germline (reference sequence). The V gene lost 4 bases and the J gene lost 5 bases, with 11 bases spanning the gap. The CDR3 loop spans 13 amino acids. CDR3 sequence: CASSSGREYGYTF. In DNA, the CDR3 is TGTGCCAGCAGTTCGGGACGGGAATATGGCTACACCTTC.

This chain joins TRBV5-4 and TRBJ2-3, with unresolved D. Trimming took 0 bases from V and 4 from J, leaving 3 bases between them. Germline CDR1 SGHNT, CDR2 YYREEE (reference sequence). The length of the CDR3 is 12 residues. The CDR3: CASSLGSDTQYF. The CDR3, as DNA: TGTGCCAGCAGCTTGGGCTCAGATACGCAGTATTTT.

The chain employs TRBV7-9 and TRBJ1-2; D gene ambiguous. CDR1 and CDR2 (germline): SEHNR, FQNEAQ (reference sequence). The CDR3 consists of 13 residues. Trimming pared 5 bases from V and 3 bases from J, leaving 10 bases between. CDR3 in amino acids: CASSHEVHYGYTF. The CDR3 bases are TGTGCCAGCAGCCATGAGGTCCACTATGGCTACACCTTC. The variable domain in full, with the rest retrieved from reference TRBV7-9 and TRBJ1-2, is DTGVSQNPRHKITKRGQNVTFRCDPISEHNRLYWYRQTLGQGPEFLTYFQNEAQLEKSRLLSDRFSAERPKGSFSTLEIQRTEQGDSAMYLCASSHEVHYGYTFGSGTRLTVV.

V is TRBV28 and J is TRBJ2-2; 12 positions match TRBD2. The V gene's germline CDR1 is MDHEN and CDR2 SYDVKM. This CDR3 region has 18 residues. J gave up 1 base and V 4 bases, and 7 bases lay outside the gene matches. CDR3 loop: CASSSWGGLAGNTGELFF. DNA for the CDR3: TGTGCCAGCAGTTCATGGGGGGGACTAGCGGGGAACACCGGGGAGCTGTTTTTT. The full variable domain, its missing parts supplied by reference TRBV28 and TRBJ2-2, is DVKVTQSSRYLVKRTGEKVFLECVQDMDHENMFWYRQDPGLGLRLIYFSYDVKMKEKGDIPEGYSVSREKKERFSLILESASTNQTSMYLCASSSWGGLAGNTGELFFGEGSRLTVL.

This chain connects TRBV18 to TRBJ1-3, with TRBD1 as a possible D gene (6 bases). The CDR3 is made up of 16 amino acids. V lost 1 base, J lost 0 bases, and 10 bases lay in between. Germline V gene lookup returns CDR1 KGHSH and CDR2 LQKENI. The chain's CDR3 is CASSPLGTTSGNTIYF. The DNA of the CDR3 is TGTGCCAGCTCACCACTCGGGACAACCTCTGGAAACACCATATATTTT.

This clone is deemed medium-sized (0.01 to 0.1%). The V and J genes are TRBV9 and TRBJ1-2; no clear D gene. V lost 0 bases and J lost 7, with 22 bases in between. The CDR3 sequence is 17 residues long. Germline loops: CDR1 SGDLS, CDR2 YYNGEE. CDR3 residues: CASSVDNLKVPLRGYTF. DNA for the CDR3: TGTGCCAGCAGCGTAGATAATTTAAAGGTCCCTTTGCGTGGCTACACCTTC.

The chain joins TRBV18 to TRBJ1-2; D is ambiguous. Germline lookup yields CDR1 KGHSH and CDR2 LQKENI. V was trimmed by 2 bases and J by 5 bases, leaving 9 bases between them. CDR3 length equals 13 residues. CDR3 sequence: CASSPGSDYGYTF. CDR3 in DNA: TGTGCCAGCTCACCAGGTTCAGATTATGGCTACACCTTC.

The V gene is TRBV7-9, the J gene TRBJ1-3; a possible D gene is TRBD1 (5 bases). V was clipped by 3 bases and J by 1 base, with 7 bases between them. Germline V gene sequence: CDR1 SEHNR, CDR2 FQNEAQ (reference sequence). There are 14 residues in the CDR3. DNA for the CDR3: TGTGCCAGCAGCTTTCAGGGATCTGGAAACACCATATATTTT. This translates into CASSFQGSGNTIYF.

J is TRBJ2-2 and V is TRBV9; D gene uncertain. The germline V gene encodes CDR1 SGDLS and CDR2 YYNGEE. The V end lost 2 bases, the J end lost 11 bases, and 10 bases lay between the germline ends. CDR3 length: 12 residues. The CDR3 region has the DNA TGTGCCAGCAGCGTCGACCTGGCTGAGCTGTTTTTT. Its protein product is CASSVDLAELFF.

The chain joins TRBV5-1 to TRBJ1-2; D ambiguous. The CDR3 sequence is 14 residues long. CDR1 is SGHRS, CDR2 YFSETQ, per germline. V was trimmed by 0 bases and J by 4 bases, leaving 10 bases between them. CDR3 in DNA: TGCGCCAGCAGCTTGGGGGGTGAAATCTATGGCTACACCTTC. Translation gives CASSLGGEIYGYTF.

The chain couples TRBV6-5 to TRBJ1-1; D call uncertain. This CDR3 spans 13 amino acids. From germline, CDR1 is MNHEY and CDR2 SVGAGI. Trimming stripped 8 bases from V and 2 bases from J, with 12 bases between. CDR3 residues: CASLREGNTEAFF. The CDR3 nucleotides are TGTGCCAGCCTCCGGGAGGGTAACACTGAAGCTTTCTTT.

This rearrangement joins TRBV29-1 to TRBJ2-3, with TRBD2 matching 8 bases. V trimming: 7 bases; J trimming: 2 bases; junction bases outside the gene matches: 5. The germline gives CDR1 SQVTM, CDR2 ANQGSEA. This CDR3 comprises 13 residues. CDR3 amino acids: CSARGGFTDTQYF. The CDR3 DNA reads as TGCAGCGCCCGGGGGGGATTCACAGATACGCAGTATTTT.

The rearrangement links TRBV9 to TRBJ2-5; 7 bases map to TRBD1. CDR3 size: 11 residues. The germline CDR1 and CDR2 sequences are SGDLS and YYNGEE. V shed 7 bases, J shed 5 bases, and the junction held 2 bases outside the gene matches. The CDR3 DNA reads as TGTGCCAGCGGGACAGACGAGACCCAGTACTTC. This translates into CASGTDETQYF.

DNA of the CDR3: TGTGCCAGCAGTCCCGGGGGCACCAACTACGAGCAGTACTTC. As protein: CASSPGGTNYEQYF. J is TRBJ2-7 and V is TRBV6-5; D tentatively fits TRBD1 or TRBD2 (6 bases each). Trimming cost V 5 bases and J 3 bases, with 14 bases left between them. The CDR3 spans 14 residues. Germline loops: CDR1 MNHEY, CDR2 SVGAGI.

The chain combines TRBV5-4 with TRBJ2-2; D uncertain. Germline V gene data show CDR1 as SGHNT and CDR2 as YYREEE (reference sequence). Trimming cost V 2 bases and J 4 bases, with 12 bases left between them. This CDR3 region has 15 residues. The CDR3 sequence: CASSLGSHSTGELFF. DNA of the CDR3: TGTGCCAGCAGCTTAGGTAGCCACTCCACCGGGGAGCTGTTTTTT.

V gene TRBV28 combines with J gene TRBJ1-1; perhaps TRBD1 as D (6 bases). V lost 7 bases, J lost 3 bases, and 18 bases lay in between. In germline, CDR1 is MDHEN, CDR2 SYDVKM. There are 15 residues in the CDR3. CDR3 in amino acids: CASTLALRGDTEAFF. In DNA form, the CDR3 reads TGTGCCAGCACCTTAGCGTTAAGGGGGGACACTGAAGCTTTCTTT.

The chain is built from TRBV7-3 and TRBJ2-7; D gene unclear. The V gene's germline CDR1 is SGHTA and CDR2 FQGTGA. The CDR3 consists of 15 residues. Trimming stripped 2 bases from V and 0 bases from J, with 11 bases between. The CDR3 bases are TGTGCCAGCAGCTTACTGGCAGAGAGCTCCTACGAGCAGTACTTC. As protein: CASSLLAESSYEQYF.

This chain connects TRBV6-6 to TRBJ1-5; D call uncertain. The CDR3 has 12 residues. CDR1 and CDR2 from the germline V gene are MNHNY and SVGAGI (reference sequence). V was clipped by 10 bases and J by 3 bases, with 10 bases between them. In DNA, the CDR3 is TGTGCCAACTGTTGGGACAATCAGCCCCAGCATTTT. It is translated as CANCWDNQPQHF.

J is TRBJ2-2 and V is TRBV5-6; either TRBD1 or TRBD2 may supply D (6 bases each). Germline V gene sequence: CDR1 SGHDT, CDR2 YYEEEE. CDR3 length: 16 amino acids. Trimming took off 1 base at V and 0 bases at J, with 10 bases between the two ends. CDR3 residues: CASSLWGAPNTGELFF. The CDR3 nucleotides read TGTGCCAGCAGCTTGTGGGGGGCCCCGAACACCGGGGAGCTGTTTTTT.

The chain is built from TRBV27 and TRBJ2-7; 11 nucleotides agree with TRBD1. CDR1 and CDR2 (germline): MNHEY, SMNVEV (reference sequence). V shed 6 bases and J 3 bases; nucleotides not matched to a gene: 4. This CDR3 has 14 amino acids. The CDR3 DNA sequence: TGTGCCAGCAGACCGGACAGGGGGCACTACGAGCAGTACTTC. Protein product: CASRPDRGHYEQYF.

The rearrangement links TRBV9 to TRBJ1-4; 10 bases align to TRBD1. V lost 4 bases, J lost 5 bases, and 2 bases stayed unmatched. The CDR3 runs to 14 residues. CDR1 and CDR2 (germline): SGDLS, YYNGEE. CDR3 residues: CASSPDRGNEKLFF. The CDR3 coding sequence is TGTGCCAGCAGCCCGGACAGGGGGAATGAAAAACTGTTTTTT.